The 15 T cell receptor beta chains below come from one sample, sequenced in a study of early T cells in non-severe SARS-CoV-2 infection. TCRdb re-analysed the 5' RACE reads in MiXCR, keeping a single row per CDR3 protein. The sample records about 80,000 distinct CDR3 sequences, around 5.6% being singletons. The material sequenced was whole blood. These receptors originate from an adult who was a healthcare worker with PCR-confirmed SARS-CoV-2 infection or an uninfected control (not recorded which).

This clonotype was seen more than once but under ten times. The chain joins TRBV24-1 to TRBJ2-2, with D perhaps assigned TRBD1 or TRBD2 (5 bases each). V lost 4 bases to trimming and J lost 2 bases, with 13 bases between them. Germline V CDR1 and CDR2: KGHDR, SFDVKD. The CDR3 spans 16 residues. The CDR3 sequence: CATSEHRDGNTGELFF. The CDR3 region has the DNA TGTGCCACCAGTGAGCACCGGGACGGAAACACCGGGGAGCTGTTTTTT.

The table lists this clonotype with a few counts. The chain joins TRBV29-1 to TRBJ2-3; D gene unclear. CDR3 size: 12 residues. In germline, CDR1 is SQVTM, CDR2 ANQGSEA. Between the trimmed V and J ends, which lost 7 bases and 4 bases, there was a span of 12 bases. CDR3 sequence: CSARIGSDTQYF. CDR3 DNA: TGCAGCGCCCGTATTGGATCAGATACGCAGTATTTT.

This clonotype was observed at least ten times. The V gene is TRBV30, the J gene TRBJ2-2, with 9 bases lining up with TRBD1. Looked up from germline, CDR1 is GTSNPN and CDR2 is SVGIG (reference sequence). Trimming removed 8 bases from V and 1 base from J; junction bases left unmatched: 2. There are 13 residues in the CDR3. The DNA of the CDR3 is TGTGCCAGGGGACAGGGGAACACCGGGGAGCTGTTTTTT. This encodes CARGQGNTGELFF.

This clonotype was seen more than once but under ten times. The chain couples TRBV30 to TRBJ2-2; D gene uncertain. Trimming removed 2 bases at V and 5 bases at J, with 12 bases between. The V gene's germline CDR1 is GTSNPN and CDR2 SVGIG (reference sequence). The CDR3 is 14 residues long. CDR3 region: CAWSRVEVTGELFF. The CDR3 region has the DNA TGTGCCTGGAGTAGAGTGGAAGTAACCGGGGAGCTGTTTTTT.

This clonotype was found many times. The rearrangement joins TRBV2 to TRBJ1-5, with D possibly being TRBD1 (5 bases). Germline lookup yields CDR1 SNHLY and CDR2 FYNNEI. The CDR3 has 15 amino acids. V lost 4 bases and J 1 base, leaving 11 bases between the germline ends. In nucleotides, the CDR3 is TGTGCCAGCAGTGGGACATTAGCGAGCAATCAGCCCCAGCATTTT. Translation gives CASSGTLASNQPQHF.

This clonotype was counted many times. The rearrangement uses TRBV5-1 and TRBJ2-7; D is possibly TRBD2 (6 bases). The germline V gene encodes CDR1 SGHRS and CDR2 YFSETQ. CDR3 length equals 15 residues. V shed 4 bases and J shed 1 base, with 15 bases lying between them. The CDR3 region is CASSRELGGSYEQYF. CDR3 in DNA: TGCGCCAGCAGCAGAGAACTCGGGGGATCCTACGAGCAGTACTTC.

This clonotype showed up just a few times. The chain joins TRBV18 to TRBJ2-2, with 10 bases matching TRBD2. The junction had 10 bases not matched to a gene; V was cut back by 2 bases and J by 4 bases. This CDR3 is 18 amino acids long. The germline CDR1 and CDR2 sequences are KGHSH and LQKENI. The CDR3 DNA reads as TGTGCCAGCTCACCAATGGGACTAGCGAGGTCATTCACCGGGGAGCTGTTTTTT. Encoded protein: CASSPMGLARSFTGELFF.

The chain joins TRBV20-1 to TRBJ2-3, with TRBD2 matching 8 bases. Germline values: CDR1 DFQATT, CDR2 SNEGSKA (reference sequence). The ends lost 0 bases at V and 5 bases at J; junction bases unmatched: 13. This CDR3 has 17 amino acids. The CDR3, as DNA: TGCAGTGCTAGAGATGAGGGGACTAGTTGGTACCAAGATACGCAGTATTTT. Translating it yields CSARDEGTSWYQDTQYF.

The CDR3 DNA reads TGTGCCAGCAGCCCCGTACAGCGCTTGGCTTCACCCCTCCACTTT. Residues: CASSPVQRLASPLHF. This chain joins TRBV7-2 and TRBJ1-6; D is uncertain. The V end lost 5 bases, the J end lost 9 bases, and 17 bases lay between the germline ends. CDR3 length equals 15 residues. The germline V gene has CDR1 SGHTA and CDR2 FQGNSA.

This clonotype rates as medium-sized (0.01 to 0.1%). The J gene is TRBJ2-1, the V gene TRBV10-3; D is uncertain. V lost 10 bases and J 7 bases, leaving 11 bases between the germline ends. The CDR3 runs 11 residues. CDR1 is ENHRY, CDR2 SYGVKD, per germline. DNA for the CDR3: TGTGCCACCTCGTTGGGAAATGAGCAGTTCTTC. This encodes CATSLGNEQFF.

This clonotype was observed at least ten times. CDR3 DNA: TGTGCCAGCGGCCCGTCGGGGACAGCCTACGAGCAGTACTTC. Translating it yields CASGPSGTAYEQYF. V and J are TRBV7-2 and TRBJ2-7; TRBD1 agrees at 7 bases. The V and J ends lost 8 bases and 2 bases, in that order; junction bases with no gene match: 9. The CDR3 runs to 14 residues. CDR1 is SGHTA and CDR2 is FQGNSA in the germline V gene.

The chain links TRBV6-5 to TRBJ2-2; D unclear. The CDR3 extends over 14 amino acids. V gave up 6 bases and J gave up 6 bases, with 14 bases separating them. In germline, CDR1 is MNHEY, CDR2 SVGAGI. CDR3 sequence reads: CASRPDLVPGELFF. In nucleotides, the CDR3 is TGTGCCAGCAGACCCGATTTAGTACCCGGGGAGCTGTTTTTT.

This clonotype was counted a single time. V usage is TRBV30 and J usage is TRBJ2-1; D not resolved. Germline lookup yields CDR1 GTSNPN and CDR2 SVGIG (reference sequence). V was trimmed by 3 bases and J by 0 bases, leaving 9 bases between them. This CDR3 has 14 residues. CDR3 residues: CAWRSHRSYNEQFF. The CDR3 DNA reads TGTGCCTGGAGGTCGCACCGCTCCTACAATGAGCAGTTCTTC.

CDR3 DNA: TGTGCCAGCAGTTTTGGCCAGATAAACACCGGGGAGCTGTTTTTT. Residues: CASSFGQINTGELFF. This chain joins TRBV27 and TRBJ2-2; no clear D. The V and J ends lost 3 bases and 2 bases respectively, with 10 bases between them. This CDR3 has 15 amino acids. In germline, CDR1 is MNHEY, CDR2 SMNVEV (reference sequence).

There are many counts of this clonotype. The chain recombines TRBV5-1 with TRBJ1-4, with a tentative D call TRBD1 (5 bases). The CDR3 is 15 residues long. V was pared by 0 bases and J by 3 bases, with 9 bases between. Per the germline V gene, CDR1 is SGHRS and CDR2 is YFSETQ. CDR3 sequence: CASSLDLGANEKLFF. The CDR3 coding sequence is TGCGCCAGCAGCTTGGATTTGGGGGCTAATGAAAAACTGTTTTTT.